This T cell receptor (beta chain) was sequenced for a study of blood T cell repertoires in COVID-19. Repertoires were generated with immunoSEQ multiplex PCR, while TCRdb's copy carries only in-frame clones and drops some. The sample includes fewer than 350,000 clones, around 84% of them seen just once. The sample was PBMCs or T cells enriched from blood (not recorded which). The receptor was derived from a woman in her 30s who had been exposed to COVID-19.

This CDR3 is CASISTGFNYGYTF. CDR3 coding DNA: TGTGCCAGCATCTCGACAGGCTTTAACTATGGCTACACCTTC. V gene TRBV7-9 combines with J gene TRBJ1-2; a possible D gene is TRBD1 (6 bases). The CDR3 is 14 residues long. Germline V gene lookup returns CDR1 SEHNR and CDR2 FQNEAQ (reference sequence). V lost 7 bases and J 1 base, leaving 13 bases between the germline ends.